Below, 27 T cell receptor beta chains from the same sample are listed, as sequenced in a study of HIV-infected patients and healthy controls. All unsorted peripheral T cells were captured because whole blood was used without fractionation. Alpha and beta constant-region primers primed reverse transcription of about 500 ng RNA. Separate chain-specific third strand synthesis with multiplexing indices produced the alpha and beta libraries. TCRdb re-analysed the 5' RACE reads in MiXCR, keeping a single row per CDR3 protein. Among 5,500 to 7,000 distinct CDR3 sequences listed, approximately 20% were seen once. This specimen consisted of blood, obtained before antiretroviral therapy. The receptors come from an adult with HIV infection.

This clonotype was seen at least ten times. The J gene is TRBJ2-5, the V gene TRBV7-2, with D perhaps TRBD2 (6 bases). From germline, CDR1 is SGHTA and CDR2 FQGNSA. CDR3 length: 13 amino acids. Trimming took 0 bases from V and 5 from J, leaving 7 bases between them. The CDR3 reads CASSLARGETQYF. In DNA form, the CDR3 reads TGTGCCAGCAGCTTAGCGCGGGGTGAGACCCAGTACTTC.

This clonotype was observed at least ten times. The rearrangement uses TRBV6-5 and TRBJ2-3; 9 bases fit TRBD2. The V and J ends lost 5 bases and 5 bases, in that order; junction bases with no gene match: 8. This CDR3 spans 15 amino acids. Germline V CDR1 and CDR2: MNHEY, SVGAGI. Written as DNA, the CDR3 is TGTGCCAGCAGTAACATAGCGGGGGTTGGAGATACGCAGTATTTT. This translates into CASSNIAGVGDTQYF.

To note about this clonotype: A read error is possible here, since a much larger clone lies one base away. The genes are TRBV3-1 and TRBJ2-3; D call uncertain. With 1 base removed from V and 1 base from J, the gap between germline ends came to 12 bases. This CDR3 is 16 amino acids long. Germline lookup yields CDR1 LGHDT and CDR2 YNNKEL (reference sequence). The DNA of the CDR3 is TGTGCCAGCAGCCAAGCCATAGCTCCGGGCACAGATACGCAGTATTTT. Protein product: CASSQAIAPGTDTQYF.

The chain joins TRBV27 to TRBJ2-7; the D gene is possibly TRBD1 (5 bases). The CDR3 consists of 15 residues. Germline V gives CDR1 MNHEY, CDR2 SMNVEV (reference sequence). V lost 3 bases to trimming and J lost 2 bases, with 14 bases between them. The CDR3 DNA reads TGTGCCAGCAGTTTTTTGAGTCAGGGCACCTACGAGCAGTACTTC. It codes for CASSFLSQGTYEQYF.

The V gene is TRBV7-2, the J gene TRBJ2-7; D call uncertain. The germline V and J ends were trimmed by 2 bases and 2 bases, with 4 bases remaining between them. The CDR3 loop spans 12 amino acids. CDR1 is SGHTA, CDR2 FQGNSA, per germline. The CDR3 sequence is CASSLRAYEQYF. As DNA, the CDR3 is TGTGCCAGCAGCTTAAGGGCCTACGAGCAGTACTTC. The variable domain in full, completed from reference TRBV7-2 and TRBJ2-7, reads GAGVSQSPSNKVTEKGKDVELRCDPISGHTALYWYRQSLGQGLEFLIYFQGNSAPDKSGLPSDRFSAERTGGSVSTLTIQRTQQEDSAVYLCASSLRAYEQYFGPGTRLTVT.

With respect to this clonotype: An end of the junction differs from the germline gene, which may be a read error. The chain links TRBV29-1 to TRBJ2-7; no firm D call. This CDR3 has 14 residues. CDR1 is SQVTM, CDR2 ANQGSEA, per germline. CDR3 protein: CSVRVWNAIYVQYF. The CDR3 DNA follows: TGCAGTGTCCGGGTGTGGAACGCTATCTACGTGCAGTACTTC.

This clonotype appeared many times. The rearrangement uses TRBV5-6 and TRBJ1-2; D ambiguous. The CDR3 loop spans 15 amino acids. V was shortened by 6 bases and J by 6 bases, with 21 bases between the two germline ends. Germline CDR1 and CDR2: SGHDT and YYEEEE. CDR3 in amino acids: CASNRLGRANDGYTF. For the CDR3, the DNA is TGTGCCAGCAACCGCCTAGGACGGGCTAATGATGGCTACACCTTC.

This clonotype was counted many times. The genes are TRBV11-2 and TRBJ2-1, with 8 nucleotides matching TRBD1. Germline CDR1 reads SGHAT; CDR2 reads FQNNGV. This CDR3 has 13 residues. With 5 bases clipped from V and 15 bases from J, the junction kept 12 bases outside the gene matches. CDR3 sequence (DNA): TGTGCCAGCAGCCCCGACAGGGGATTTGGGGGGTTCTTC. It encodes CASSPDRGFGGFF.

This clonotype was detected many times. V and J are TRBV6-5 and TRBJ2-7; D gene unclear. Trimming stripped 0 bases from V and 2 bases from J, with 14 bases between. The CDR3 is 16 amino acids. Germline V gene data show CDR1 as MNHEY and CDR2 as SVGAGI. The CDR3 DNA reads as TGTGCCAGCAGTTACTCGATTGGAGAGGCGACCTACGAGCAGTACTTC. Translating gives CASSYSIGEATYEQYF.

Worth noting for this clonotype: A much larger clone is a single base away; this may be a read error. V gene TRBV7-9 combines with J gene TRBJ1-2; D is unresolved. From germline, CDR1 is SEHNR and CDR2 FQNEAQ (reference sequence). The CDR3 runs to 13 residues. The V end lost 3 bases, the J end lost 3 bases, and 8 bases lay between the germline ends. The CDR3 nucleotides are TGTGCCAGCAGCTTGTGGGATGACTATGGCTACACCTTC. It is translated as CASSLWDDYGYTF.

The genes are TRBV7-8 and TRBJ2-3; a weak D match, TRBD2 (5 bases). The V end was cut by 6 bases, the J end by 5 bases, with 18 bases between. There are 15 residues in the CDR3. CDR1 is SGHVS, CDR2 FQNEAQ, per germline. CDR3 loop: CASSEDFQERDTQYF. The CDR3, as DNA: TGTGCCAGCAGTGAGGACTTCCAAGAAAGAGATACGCAGTATTTT. Looking up the rest from reference TRBV7-8 and TRBJ2-3 gives the full variable domain: GAGVSQSPRYKVAKRGQDVALRCDPISGHVSLFWYQQALGQGPEFLTYFQNEAQLDKSGLPSDRFFAERPEGSVSTLKIQRTQQEDSAVYLCASSEDFQERDTQYFGPGTRLTVL.

The rearrangement joins TRBV4-3 to TRBJ2-3; 10 bases are a match to TRBD2. The CDR3 has 15 amino acids. CDR1 and CDR2 from the germline V gene are LGHNA and YSLEER. Trimming took 2 bases from V and 6 from J; bases not matched to a gene: 5. Here the CDR3 reads CASSQSSGGSDTQYF. The CDR3 DNA sequence: TGCGCCAGCAGCCAAAGTAGCGGGGGGAGCGATACGCAGTATTTT.

V is TRBV25-1 and J is TRBJ1-4; D perhaps matches TRBD1 (6 bases). There are 15 residues in the CDR3. Deletions cut 3 bases from V and 4 bases from J, with 12 bases between. Germline V gives CDR1 MGHDK, CDR2 SYGVNS. The CDR3 bases are TGTGCCAGCAGTGATCACAGGGCTGTTAATGAAAAACTGTTTTTT. Its protein product is CASSDHRAVNEKLFF.

As for this clonotype: A single base separates this from a much larger clone, so it may be a read error. The gene calls are TRBV5-1 and TRBJ1-5; TRBD1 might be the D (5 bases). Germline values: CDR1 SGHRS, CDR2 YFSETQ. V lost 6 bases and J lost 5, with 12 bases in between. This CDR3 spans 13 amino acids. Written as DNA, the CDR3 is TGCGCCAGCATCCTGGGAGGGGATCAGCCCCAGCATTTT. It encodes CASILGGDQPQHF.

This clonotype was counted ten times or more. The chain joins TRBV5-1 to TRBJ1-1; 9 bases are shared with TRBD1. CDR1 SGHRS and CDR2 YFSETQ come from the germline V gene. Losses at the gene ends were 1 base for V and 1 base for J; bases not matched to a gene: 5. This CDR3 region has 16 residues. The CDR3 sequence: CASSLKDRGQNTEAFF. The DNA for the CDR3 is TGCGCCAGCAGCTTGAAGGACAGGGGCCAGAACACTGAAGCTTTCTTT.

Details on this clonotype: This may be a read error: a much more frequent sequence differs by one nucleotide. This chain links TRBV28 with TRBJ2-6; unclear D gene. V was pared by 6 bases and J by 0 bases, with 12 bases between. Germline CDR1 MDHEN, CDR2 SYDVKM. The CDR3 covers 16 residues. The CDR3 nucleotides are TGTGCCAGCAGCTCCCACGGTCTCTCTGGGGCCAACGTCCTGACTTTC. It translates to CASSSHGLSGANVLTF.

In this sample, this clonotype is medium-sized. V usage is TRBV2 and J usage is TRBJ2-3; D ambiguous. CDR1 and CDR2 from the germline V gene are SNHLY and FYNNEI. The CDR3 loop spans 16 amino acids. The V and J ends lost 4 bases and 2 bases respectively, with 16 bases between them. The CDR3: CASSGVELQVTDTQYF. The DNA for the CDR3 is TGTGCCAGCAGTGGTGTGGAGCTGCAGGTCACAGATACGCAGTATTTT.

To note about this clonotype: A much larger clone differs by one base, so this may be a read error. This chain joins TRBV24-1 and TRBJ1-1; no clear D. Germline V gives CDR1 KGHDR, CDR2 SFDVKD. The CDR3 has 17 amino acids. CDR3 nucleotides: TGTGCCACCAGTGACTCCCATCCGCGGGAGGTGAACACTAAAGCTTTCTTT. Its protein product is CATSDSHPREVNTKAFF.

This clonotype was seen only a few times. A much more abundant neighbour one base away suggests this may be a read error. The chain joins TRBV12-3 or TRBV12-4 to TRBJ2-5; D gene uncertain. CDR3 length: 11 amino acids. The V end lost 2 bases, the J end lost 7 bases, and 5 bases lay between the germline ends. The CDR3 reads CASSLLWTQYF. For the CDR3, the DNA is TGTGCCAGCAGTTTACTGTGGACCCAGTACTTC.

The sample holds a few counts of this clonotype. Being one base from a much bigger clone, this may be a read error. The chain couples TRBV18 to TRBJ2-2; D is undetermined. The germline gives CDR1 KGHSH, CDR2 LQKENI. The CDR3 extends over 13 amino acids. The CDR3 region is CSSSHPDTGELFF. The CDR3 DNA reads TGTTCCAGCTCACATCCGGACACCGGGGAGCTGTTTTTT.

The chain links TRBV3-1 to TRBJ2-5; 8 bases are shared with TRBD2. CDR1 and CDR2 (germline): LGHDT, YNNKEL (reference sequence). The CDR3 totals 16 residues. The trim removed 1 base at V and 4 bases at J, leaving 8 bases unmatched. CDR3 residues: CASSQGVGGGRETQYF. The CDR3 DNA reads as TGTGCCAGCAGCCAAGGGGTCGGCGGGGGGAGAGAGACCCAGTACTTC.

The chain employs TRBV12-3 or TRBV12-4 and TRBJ2-1; D remains unclear. V lost 8 bases, J lost 4 bases, and 9 bases lay in between. This CDR3 is built from 12 residues. CDR3 in DNA: TGTGCCAGCTGCGTCCGATACAATGAGCAGTTCTTC. Its protein product is CASCVRYNEQFF.

This clonotype is judged medium-sized. This chain links TRBV12-3 or TRBV12-4 with TRBJ2-7; D unresolved. Trimming pared 2 bases from V and 6 bases from J, leaving 11 bases between. This CDR3 region has 13 residues. The CDR3 is CASSLNPPAEQYF. DNA for the CDR3: TGTGCCAGCAGTTTAAACCCCCCGGCCGAGCAGTACTTC.

The chain joins TRBV5-1 to TRBJ2-7, with 8 bases fitting TRBD1. Per the germline V gene, CDR1 is SGHRS and CDR2 is YFSETQ. The CDR3 contains 15 residues. The V segment lost 0 bases and the J segment 4 bases; nucleotides outside the gene matches: 6. CDR3 sequence: CASSLDRQGWYEQYF. The CDR3 DNA reads TGCGCCAGCAGCTTGGATCGACAGGGGTGGTACGAGCAGTACTTC.

This clonotype was seen more than once but under ten times. The CDR3 loop is CASSPMDRGLMEQYF. CDR3 coding DNA: TGTGCCAGCAGCCCGATGGACAGGGGACTTATGGAGCAGTACTTC. This sequence joins TRBV7-8 and TRBJ2-7; 9 nucleotides align to TRBD1. The germline V gene has CDR1 SGHVS and CDR2 FQNEAQ. The CDR3 sequence is 15 residues long. V lost 5 bases to trimming and J lost 7 bases; unmatched junction nucleotides: 12. Full variable domain (rest looked up from reference TRBV7-8 and TRBJ2-7): GAGVSQSPRYKVAKRGQDVALRCDPISGHVSLFWYQQALGQGPEFLTYFQNEAQLDKSGLPSDRFFAERPEGSVSTLKIQRTQQEDSAVYLCASSPMDRGLMEQYFGPGTRLTVT.

The J gene is TRBJ2-3, the V gene TRBV5-6; 8 nucleotides line up with TRBD1. Trimming cost V 4 bases and J 4 bases; bases outside gene matches: 2. CDR1 and CDR2 (germline): SGHDT, YYEEEE. CDR3 length: 13 amino acids. CDR3 DNA sequence: TGTGCCAGCAGCGAGACAGGGGCAGATACGCAGTATTTT. Its translation is CASSETGADTQYF.

In this sample, this clonotype turned up many times. The chain uses TRBV6-2 or TRBV6-3 and TRBJ2-3; 8 bases match TRBD2. CDR3 length: 16 residues. From germline, CDR1 is MNHEY and CDR2 SVGEGT. V lost 5 bases, J lost 2 bases, and 9 bases stayed unmatched. CDR3 bases: TGTGCCAGCAGTATCTTGGGCGGGGGGACCACAGATACGCAGTATTTT. It translates to CASSILGGGTTDTQYF.